The clone carrying this T cell receptor (beta chain) was recorded at least ten times. Its specificity is unknown. This sample was taken from a study of response to subunit inactivated influenza vaccine. Points from the study as a whole: It was suggested by the authors that few new T cells are recruited by each seasonal influenza vaccination.

TCRdb called the RT-PCR reads again in MiXCR, with one record for every CDR3 protein. The sample holds a few hundred thousand distinct CDR3 sequences, 20% to 25% seen once. The CDR3 runs to 13 residues. The germline V gene encodes CDR1 SGHAT and CDR2 FQDESV (reference sequence). Trimming cost V 3 bases and J 3 bases, with 6 bases left between them. The sequenced sample was PBMCs from blood, obtained less than 22 months after vaccination. V usage is TRBV11-1 and J usage is TRBJ1-5; unclear D gene. This clonotype was sampled from a man in his fifties or sixties who received an inactivated influenza vaccine. CDR3 in amino acids: CASSLAHNQPQHF. In DNA, the CDR3 is TGTGCCAGCAGCTTGGCCCACAATCAGCCCCAGCATTTT.